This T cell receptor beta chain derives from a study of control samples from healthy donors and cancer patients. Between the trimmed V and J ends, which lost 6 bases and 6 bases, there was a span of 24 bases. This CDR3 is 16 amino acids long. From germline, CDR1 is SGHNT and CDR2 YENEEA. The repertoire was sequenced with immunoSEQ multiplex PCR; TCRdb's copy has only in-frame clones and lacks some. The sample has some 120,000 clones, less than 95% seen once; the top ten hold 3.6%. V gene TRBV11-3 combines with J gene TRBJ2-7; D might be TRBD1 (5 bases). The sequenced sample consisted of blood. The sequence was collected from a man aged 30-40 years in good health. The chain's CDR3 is CASSFTRPQGDSEQYF. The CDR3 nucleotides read TGTGCCAGCAGTTTTACCCGCCCTCAGGGTGATAGCGAGCAGTACTTC.